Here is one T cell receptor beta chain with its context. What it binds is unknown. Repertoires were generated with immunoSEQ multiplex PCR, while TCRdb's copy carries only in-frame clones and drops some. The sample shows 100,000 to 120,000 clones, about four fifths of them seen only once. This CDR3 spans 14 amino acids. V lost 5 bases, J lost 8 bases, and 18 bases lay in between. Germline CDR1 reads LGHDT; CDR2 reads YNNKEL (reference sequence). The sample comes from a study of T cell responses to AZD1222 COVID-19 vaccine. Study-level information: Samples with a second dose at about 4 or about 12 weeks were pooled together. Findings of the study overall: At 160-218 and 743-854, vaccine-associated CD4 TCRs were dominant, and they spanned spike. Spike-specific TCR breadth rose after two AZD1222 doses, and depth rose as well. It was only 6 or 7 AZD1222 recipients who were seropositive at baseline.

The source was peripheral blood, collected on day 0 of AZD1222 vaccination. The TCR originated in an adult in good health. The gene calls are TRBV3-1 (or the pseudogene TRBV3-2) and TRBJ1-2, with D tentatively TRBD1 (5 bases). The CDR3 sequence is CASSSARGVGGYTF. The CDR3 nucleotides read TGTGCCAGCAGCTCTGCAAGGGGAGTGGGCGGCTACACCTTC.